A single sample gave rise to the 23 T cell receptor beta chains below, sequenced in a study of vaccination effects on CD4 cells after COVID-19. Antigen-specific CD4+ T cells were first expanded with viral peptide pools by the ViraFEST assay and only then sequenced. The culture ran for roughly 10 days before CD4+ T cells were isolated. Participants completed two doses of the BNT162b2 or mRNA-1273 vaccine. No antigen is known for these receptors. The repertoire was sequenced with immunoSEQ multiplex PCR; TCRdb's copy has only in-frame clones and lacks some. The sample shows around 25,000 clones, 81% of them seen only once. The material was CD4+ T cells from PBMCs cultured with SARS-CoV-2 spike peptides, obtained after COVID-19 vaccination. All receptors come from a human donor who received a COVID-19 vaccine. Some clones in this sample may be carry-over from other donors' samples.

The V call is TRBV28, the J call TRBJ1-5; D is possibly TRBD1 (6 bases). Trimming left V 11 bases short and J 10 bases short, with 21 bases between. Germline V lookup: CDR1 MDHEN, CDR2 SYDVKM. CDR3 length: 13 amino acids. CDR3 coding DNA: TGTGCCGCTCGAGGGGGACCCCGTATTCCCCAGCATTTT. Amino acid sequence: CAARGGPRIPQHF.

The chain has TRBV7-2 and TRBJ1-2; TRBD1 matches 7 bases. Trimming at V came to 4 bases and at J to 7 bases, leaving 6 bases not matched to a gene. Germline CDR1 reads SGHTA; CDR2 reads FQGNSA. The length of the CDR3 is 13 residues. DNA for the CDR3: TGTGCCAGCAGCTACACAGGGGAGAGTGGCTACACCTTC. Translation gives CASSYTGESGYTF.

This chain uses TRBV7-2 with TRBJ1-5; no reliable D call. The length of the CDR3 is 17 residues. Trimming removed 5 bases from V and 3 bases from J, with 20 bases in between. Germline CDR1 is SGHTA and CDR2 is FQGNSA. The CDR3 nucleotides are TGTGCCAGCAGCCAAGACCCCCCTGGGTTCGTCAATCAGCCCCAGCATTTT. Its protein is CASSQDPPGFVNQPQHF.

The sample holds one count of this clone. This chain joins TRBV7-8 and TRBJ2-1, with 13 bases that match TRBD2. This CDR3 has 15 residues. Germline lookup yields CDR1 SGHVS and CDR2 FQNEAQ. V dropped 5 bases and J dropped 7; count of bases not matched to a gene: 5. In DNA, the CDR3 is TGTGCCAGCAGCATGGGACTAGCGGGGACGAATGAGCAGTTCTTC. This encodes CASSMGLAGTNEQFF.

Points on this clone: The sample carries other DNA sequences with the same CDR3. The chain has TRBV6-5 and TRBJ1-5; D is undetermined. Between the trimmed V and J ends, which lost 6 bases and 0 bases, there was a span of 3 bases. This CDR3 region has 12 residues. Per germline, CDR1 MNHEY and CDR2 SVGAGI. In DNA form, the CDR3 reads TGTGCCAGCAGGGGTAGCAATCAGCCCCAGCATTTT. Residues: CASRGSNQPQHF.

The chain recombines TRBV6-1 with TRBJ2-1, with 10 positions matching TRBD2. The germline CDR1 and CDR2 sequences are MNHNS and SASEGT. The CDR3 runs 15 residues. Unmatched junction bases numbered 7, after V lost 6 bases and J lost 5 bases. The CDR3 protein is CASSLGLASDNEQFF. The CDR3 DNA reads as TGTGCCAGCAGCTTGGGACTAGCGAGCGACAATGAGCAGTTCTTC.

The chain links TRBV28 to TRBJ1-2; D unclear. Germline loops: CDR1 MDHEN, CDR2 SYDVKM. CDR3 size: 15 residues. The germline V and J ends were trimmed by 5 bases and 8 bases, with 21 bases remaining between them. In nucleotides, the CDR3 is TGTGCCAGCAGTACACAAGGACGTCCCGCCGGGGGCTACACCTTC. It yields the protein CASSTQGRPAGGYTF.

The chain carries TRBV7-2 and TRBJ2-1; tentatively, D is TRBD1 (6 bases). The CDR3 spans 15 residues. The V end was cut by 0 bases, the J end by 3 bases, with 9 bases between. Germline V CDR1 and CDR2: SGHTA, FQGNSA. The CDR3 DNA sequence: TGTGCCAGCAGCTTAGCCGGACAGAACTACAATGAGCAGTTCTTC. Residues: CASSLAGQNYNEQFF.

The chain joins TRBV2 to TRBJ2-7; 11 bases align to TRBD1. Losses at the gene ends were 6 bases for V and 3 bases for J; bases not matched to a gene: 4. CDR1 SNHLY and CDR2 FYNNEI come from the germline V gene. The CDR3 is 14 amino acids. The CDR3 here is CASRRDRGYYEQYV. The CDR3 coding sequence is TGTGCCAGCAGGCGGGACAGGGGGTACTACGAGCAGTACGTC.

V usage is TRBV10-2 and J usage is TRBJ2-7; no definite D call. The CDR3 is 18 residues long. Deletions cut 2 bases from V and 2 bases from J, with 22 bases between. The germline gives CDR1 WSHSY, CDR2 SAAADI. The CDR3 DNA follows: TGCGCCAGCAGTGAGCCCTCATCACCAGCCCTTAGCCCCTACGAGCAGTACGTC. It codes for CASSEPSSPALSPYEQYV.

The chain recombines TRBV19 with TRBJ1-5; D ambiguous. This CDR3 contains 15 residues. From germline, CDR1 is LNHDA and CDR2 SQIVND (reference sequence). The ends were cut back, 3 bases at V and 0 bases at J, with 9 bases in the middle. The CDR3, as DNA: TGTGCCAGTAGTATCATAGATCATAGCAATCAGCCCCAGCATTTT. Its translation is CASSIIDHSNQPQHF.

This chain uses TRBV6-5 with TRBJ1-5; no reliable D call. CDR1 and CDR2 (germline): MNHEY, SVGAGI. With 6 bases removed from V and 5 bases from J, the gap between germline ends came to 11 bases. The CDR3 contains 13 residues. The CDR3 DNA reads TGTGCCAGCAGCACGAAATCGGATCAGCCCCAGCATTTT. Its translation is CASSTKSDQPQHF.

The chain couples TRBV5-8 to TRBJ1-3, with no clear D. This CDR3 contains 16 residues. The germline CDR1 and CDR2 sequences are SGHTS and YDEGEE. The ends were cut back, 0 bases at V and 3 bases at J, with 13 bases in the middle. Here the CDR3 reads CASSLERLRVGNTIYF. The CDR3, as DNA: TGTGCCAGCAGCTTGGAAAGGCTACGGGTTGGAAACACCATATATTTT.

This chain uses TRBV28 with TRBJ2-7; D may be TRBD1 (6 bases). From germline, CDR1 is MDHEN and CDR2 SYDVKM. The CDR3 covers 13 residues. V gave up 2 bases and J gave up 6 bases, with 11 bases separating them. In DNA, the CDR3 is TGTGCCAGCAGTTTAAACAGGGCTAGCGAGCAGTACGTC. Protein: CASSLNRASEQYV.

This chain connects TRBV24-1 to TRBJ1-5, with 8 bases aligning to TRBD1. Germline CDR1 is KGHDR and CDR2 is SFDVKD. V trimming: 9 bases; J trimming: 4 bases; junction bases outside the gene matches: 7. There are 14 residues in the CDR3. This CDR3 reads CATRTYRGNQPQHF. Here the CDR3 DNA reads TGTGCCACCCGGACCTACAGGGGGAATCAGCCCCAGCATTTT.

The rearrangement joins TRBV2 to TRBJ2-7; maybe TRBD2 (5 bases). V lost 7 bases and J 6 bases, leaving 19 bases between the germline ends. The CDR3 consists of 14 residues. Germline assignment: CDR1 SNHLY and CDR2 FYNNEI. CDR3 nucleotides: TGTGCCAGCACCGTCGGGATCCCCACACGCGAGCAGTACGTC. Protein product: CASTVGIPTREQYV.

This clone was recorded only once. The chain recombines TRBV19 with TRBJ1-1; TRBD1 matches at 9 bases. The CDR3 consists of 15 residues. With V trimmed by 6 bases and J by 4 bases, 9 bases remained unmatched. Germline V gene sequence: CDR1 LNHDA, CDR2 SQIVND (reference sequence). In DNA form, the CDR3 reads TGTGCCAGTAGGGACAGGGGTTTTAGTTTCACTGAAGCTTTCTTT. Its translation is CASRDRGFSFTEAFF.

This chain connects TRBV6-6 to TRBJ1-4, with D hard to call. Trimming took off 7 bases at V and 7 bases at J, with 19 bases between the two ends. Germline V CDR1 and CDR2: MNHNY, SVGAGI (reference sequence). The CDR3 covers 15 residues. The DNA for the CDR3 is TGTGCCAGCAAATTAGGAGGGATCCGGGGTGAAAAACTGTTTTTT. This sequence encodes CASKLGGIRGEKLFF.

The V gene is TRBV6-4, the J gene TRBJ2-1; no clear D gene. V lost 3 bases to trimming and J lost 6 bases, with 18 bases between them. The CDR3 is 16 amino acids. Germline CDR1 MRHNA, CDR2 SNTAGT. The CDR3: CASSEFRPGKRNEQFF. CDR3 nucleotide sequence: TGTGCCAGCAGTGAATTTCGACCCGGAAAGCGCAATGAGCAGTTCTTC.

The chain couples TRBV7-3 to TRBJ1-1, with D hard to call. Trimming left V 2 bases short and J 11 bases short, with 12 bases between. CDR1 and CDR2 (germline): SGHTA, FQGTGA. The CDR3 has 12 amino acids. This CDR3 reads CASSLESRGAFF. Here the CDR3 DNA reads TGTGCCAGCAGCTTAGAGTCCCGTGGCGCTTTCTTT.

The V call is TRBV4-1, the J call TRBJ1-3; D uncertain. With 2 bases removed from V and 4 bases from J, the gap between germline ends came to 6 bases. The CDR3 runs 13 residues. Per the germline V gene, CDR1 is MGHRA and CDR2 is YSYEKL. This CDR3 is CASSQLGGNTIYF. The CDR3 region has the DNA TGCGCCAGCAGCCAACTAGGGGGAAACACCATATATTTT.

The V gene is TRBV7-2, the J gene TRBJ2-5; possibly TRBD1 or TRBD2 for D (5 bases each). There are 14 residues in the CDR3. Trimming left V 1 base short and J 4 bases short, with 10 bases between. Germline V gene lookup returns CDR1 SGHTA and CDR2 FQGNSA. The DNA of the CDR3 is TGTGCCAGCAGCTTAGTCCAGGGACGAGAGACCCAGTACTTC. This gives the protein CASSLVQGRETQYF.

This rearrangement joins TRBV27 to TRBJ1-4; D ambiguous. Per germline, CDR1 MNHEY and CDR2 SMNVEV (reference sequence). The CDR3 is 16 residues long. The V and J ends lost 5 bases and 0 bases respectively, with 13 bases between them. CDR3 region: CASSPSRLTTNEKLFF. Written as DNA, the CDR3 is TGTGCCAGCAGTCCATCCAGACTGACAACTAATGAAAAACTGTTTTTT.